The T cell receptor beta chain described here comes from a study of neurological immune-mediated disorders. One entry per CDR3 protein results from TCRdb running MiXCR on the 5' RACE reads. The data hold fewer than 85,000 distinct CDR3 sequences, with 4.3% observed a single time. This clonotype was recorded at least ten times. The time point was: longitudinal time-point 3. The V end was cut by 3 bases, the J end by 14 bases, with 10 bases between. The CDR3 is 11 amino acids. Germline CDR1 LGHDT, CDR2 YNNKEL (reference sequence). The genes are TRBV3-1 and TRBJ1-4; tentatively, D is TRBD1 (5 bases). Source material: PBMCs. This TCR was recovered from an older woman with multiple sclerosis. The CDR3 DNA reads TGTGCCAGCAGCCAGGGAAAGGGGCTGTTTTTT. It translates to CASSQGKGLFF.